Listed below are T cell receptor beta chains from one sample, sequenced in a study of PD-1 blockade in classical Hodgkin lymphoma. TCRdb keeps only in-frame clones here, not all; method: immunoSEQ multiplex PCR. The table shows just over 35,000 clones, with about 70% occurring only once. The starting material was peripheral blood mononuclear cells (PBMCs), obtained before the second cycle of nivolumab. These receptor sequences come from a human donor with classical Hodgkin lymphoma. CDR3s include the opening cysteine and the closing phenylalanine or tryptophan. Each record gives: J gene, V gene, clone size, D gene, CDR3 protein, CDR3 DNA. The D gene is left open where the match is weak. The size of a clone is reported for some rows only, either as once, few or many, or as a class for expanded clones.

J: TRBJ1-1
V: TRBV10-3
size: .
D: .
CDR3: CAISRQRNTEAFF
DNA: TGTGCCATCAGCAGGCAGAGAAACACTGAAGCTTTCTTT

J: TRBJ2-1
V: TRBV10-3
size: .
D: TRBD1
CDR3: CAISGRTGGYYEQFF
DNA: TGTGCCATCAGTGGTAGGACAGGGGGATATTATGAGCAGTTCTTC

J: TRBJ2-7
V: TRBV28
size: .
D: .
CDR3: CASSSDSSYEQYF
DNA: TGTGCCAGCAGTTCGGACAGCTCCTACGAGCAGTACTTC

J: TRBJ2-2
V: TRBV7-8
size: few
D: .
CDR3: CASSLALGAENTGELFF
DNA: TGTGCCAGCAGCTTAGCGCTTGGCGCAGAGAACACCGGGGAGCTGTTTTTT

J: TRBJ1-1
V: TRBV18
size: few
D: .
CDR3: CASSPTGSAEAFF
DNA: TGTGCCAGCTCACCAACAGGGTCTGCTGAAGCTTTCTTT

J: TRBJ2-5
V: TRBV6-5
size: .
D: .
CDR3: CASSYQETQYF
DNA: TGTGCCAGCAGTTACCAAGAGACCCAGTACTTC

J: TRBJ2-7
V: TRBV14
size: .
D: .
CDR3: CASSLQGSYEQYF
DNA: TGTGCCAGCAGCCTACAGGGAAGCTACGAGCAGTACTTC

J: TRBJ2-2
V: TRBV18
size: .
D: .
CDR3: CASSPAGTTGELFF
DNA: TGTGCCAGCTCACCAGCAGGCACAACCGGGGAGCTGTTTTTT

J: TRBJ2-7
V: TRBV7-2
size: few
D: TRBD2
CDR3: CASSLVGAGGYYEQYF
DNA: TGTGCCAGCAGCTTAGTAGGAGCGGGAGGGTACTACGAGCAGTACTTC

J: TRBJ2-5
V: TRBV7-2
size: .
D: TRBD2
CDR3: CASSLQGTSGRETQYF
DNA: TGTGCCAGCAGCCTACAGGGGACTAGCGGGAGGGAGACCCAGTACTTC

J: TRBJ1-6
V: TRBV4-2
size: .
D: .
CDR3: CASSPGGYSYNSPLHF
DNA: TGTGCCAGCAGCCCGGGGGGGTACTCCTATAATTCACCCCTCCACTTT

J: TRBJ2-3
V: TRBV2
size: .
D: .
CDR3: CASSEAGVPTDTQYF
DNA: TGTGCCAGCAGTGAAGCGGGAGTCCCCACAGATACGCAGTATTTT

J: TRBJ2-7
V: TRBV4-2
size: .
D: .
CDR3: CASSQERGTALREQYF
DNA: TGTGCCAGCAGCCAAGAGAGAGGGACTGCTCTCCGCGAGCAGTACTTC

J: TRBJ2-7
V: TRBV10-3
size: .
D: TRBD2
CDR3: CAISESAGGTYEQYF
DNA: TGTGCCATCAGTGAGTCAGCGGGGGGGACCTACGAGCAGTACTTC

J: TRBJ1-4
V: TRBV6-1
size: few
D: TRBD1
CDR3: CASRRDSVREKLFF
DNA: TGTGCCAGCAGGCGGGACAGCGTACGAGAAAAACTGTTTTTT

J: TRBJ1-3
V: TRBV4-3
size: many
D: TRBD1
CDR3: CASSQVFHRKGASGNTIYF
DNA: TGCGCCAGCAGCCAAGTTTTCCATCGTAAGGGGGCGAGCGGAAACACCATATATTTT

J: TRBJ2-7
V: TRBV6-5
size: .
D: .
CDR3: CASTRERGSAYEQYF
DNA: TGTGCCAGCACCAGGGAGAGGGGGAGTGCGTACGAGCAGTACTTC

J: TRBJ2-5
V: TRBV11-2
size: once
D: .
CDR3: CASSFQGGAAQGTQYF
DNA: TGTGCCAGCAGCTTCCAAGGGGGGGCGGCTCAAGGGACCCAGTACTTC

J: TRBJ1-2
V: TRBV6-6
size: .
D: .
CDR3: CASSPTVNYGYTF
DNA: TGTGCCAGCAGTCCGACAGTCAACTATGGCTACACCTTC

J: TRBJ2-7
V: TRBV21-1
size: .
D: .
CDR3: CASSKPGPASYEQYF
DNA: TGTGCCAGCAGCAAACCGGGGCCTGCCTCCTACGAGCAGTACTTC

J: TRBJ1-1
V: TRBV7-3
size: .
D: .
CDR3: CASSVDRYTEAFF
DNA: TGTGCCAGCAGCGTGGACAGATACACTGAAGCTTTCTTT

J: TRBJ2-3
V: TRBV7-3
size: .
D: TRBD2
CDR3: CASSLSGIGTDTQYF
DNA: TGTGCCAGCAGCCTAAGCGGGATCGGCACAGATACGCAGTATTTT

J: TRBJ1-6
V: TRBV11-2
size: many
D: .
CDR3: CASSPGANSPLHF
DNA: TGTGCCAGCAGCCCAGGAGCGAATTCACCCCTCCACTTT

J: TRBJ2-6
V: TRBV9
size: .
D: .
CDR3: CASSVVGSGANVLTF
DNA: TGTGCCAGCAGCGTAGTAGGTTCTGGGGCCAACGTCCTGACTTTC

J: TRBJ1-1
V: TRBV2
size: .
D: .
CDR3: CASSFLHTEAFF
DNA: TGTGCCAGCAGTTTTCTCCACACTGAAGCTTTCTTT

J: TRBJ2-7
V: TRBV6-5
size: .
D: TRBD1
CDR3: CASSFGQGSHYEQYF
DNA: TGTGCCAGCAGTTTTGGACAGGGGTCCCACTACGAGCAGTACTTC

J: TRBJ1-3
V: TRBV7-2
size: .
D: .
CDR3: CASSLESTAYSGNTIYF
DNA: TGTGCCAGCAGCTTAGAATCGACAGCCTACTCTGGAAACACCATATATTTT

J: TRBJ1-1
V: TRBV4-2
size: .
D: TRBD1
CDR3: CASSQVDRDTEAFF
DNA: TGTGCCAGCAGCCAAGTTGACAGGGACACTGAAGCTTTCTTT

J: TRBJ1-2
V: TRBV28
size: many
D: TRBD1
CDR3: CASSPGQGNGYTF
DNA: TGTGCCAGCAGTCCGGGACAGGGCAACGGCTACACCTTC

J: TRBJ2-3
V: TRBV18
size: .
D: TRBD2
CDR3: CASSLLAGGPDTQYF
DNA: TGTGCCAGCTCACTCCTAGCGGGGGGGCCTGATACGCAGTATTTT

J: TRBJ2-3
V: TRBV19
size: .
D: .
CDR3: CASNRAGYTDTQYF
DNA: TGTGCCAGTAATAGGGCAGGGTACACAGATACGCAGTATTTT

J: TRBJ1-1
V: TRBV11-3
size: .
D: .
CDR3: CASSLAGETEAFF
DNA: TGTGCCAGCAGCTTAGCAGGGGAGACTGAAGCTTTCTTT

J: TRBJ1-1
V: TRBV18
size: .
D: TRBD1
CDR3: CASSPDRVNTEAFF
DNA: TGTGCCAGCTCACCCGACAGGGTGAACACTGAAGCTTTCTTT

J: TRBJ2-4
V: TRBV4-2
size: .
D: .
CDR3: CASSQDVGKNIQYF
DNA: TGTGCCAGCAGCCAAGATGTCGGCAAAAACATTCAGTACTTC

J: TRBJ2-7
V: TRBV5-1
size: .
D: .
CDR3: CASSPGHSYEQYF
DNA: TGCGCCAGCAGTCCGGGCCACTCCTACGAGCAGTACTTC

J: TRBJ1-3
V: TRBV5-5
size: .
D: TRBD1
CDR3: CASSRTGTGNTIYF
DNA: TGTGCCAGCAGCCGGACAGGGACTGGAAACACCATATATTTT

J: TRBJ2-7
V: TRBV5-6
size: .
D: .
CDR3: CASSDARGVLDEQYF
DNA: TGTGCCAGCAGCGATGCGAGAGGCGTTTTGGACGAGCAGTACTTC

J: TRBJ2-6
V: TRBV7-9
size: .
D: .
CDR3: CASSLALWGFSSGANVLTF
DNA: TGTGCCAGCAGCTTAGCGCTGTGGGGGTTCAGCTCTGGGGCCAACGTCCTGACTTTC

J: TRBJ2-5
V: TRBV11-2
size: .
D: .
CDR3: CASSLAGIPQETQYF
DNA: TGTGCCAGCAGCTTAGCGGGGATACCTCAAGAGACCCAGTACTTC

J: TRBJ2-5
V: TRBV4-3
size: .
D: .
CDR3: CASSQDGSGMKETQYF
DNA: TGCGCCAGCAGCCAAGATGGTTCCGGGATGAAAGAGACCCAGTACTTC

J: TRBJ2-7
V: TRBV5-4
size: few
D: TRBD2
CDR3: CASSLGGLAGRYEQYF
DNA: TGTGCCAGCAGCTTGGGGGGACTAGCGGGACGATACGAGCAGTACTTC

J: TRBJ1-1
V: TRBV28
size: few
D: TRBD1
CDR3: CASRPGTGWRTEAFF
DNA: TGTGCCAGCAGGCCCGGGACAGGGTGGCGTACAGAAGCTTTCTTT

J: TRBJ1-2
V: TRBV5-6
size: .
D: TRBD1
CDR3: CASRMITGGFNYGYTF
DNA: TGTGCCAGCAGAATGATCACAGGGGGCTTTAACTATGGCTACACCTTC

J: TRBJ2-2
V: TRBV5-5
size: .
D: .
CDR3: CASSHSSGELFF
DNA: TGTGCCAGCAGCCATAGCTCCGGGGAGCTGTTTTTT

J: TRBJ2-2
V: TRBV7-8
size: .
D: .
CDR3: CASSLEGTGTGELFF
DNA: TGTGCCAGCAGCTTAGAGGGGACCGGGACCGGGGAGCTGTTTTTT

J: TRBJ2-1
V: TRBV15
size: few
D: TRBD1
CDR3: CATSRVRQGALNEQFF
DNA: TGTGCCACCAGCAGAGTTCGACAGGGGGCATTGAATGAGCAGTTCTTC

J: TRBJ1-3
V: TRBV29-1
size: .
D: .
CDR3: CSASRETAIYF
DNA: TGCAGCGCATCACGGGAGACCGCCATATATTTT

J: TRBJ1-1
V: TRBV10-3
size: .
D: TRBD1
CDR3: CAIGITSGGTEAFF
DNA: TGTGCCATAGGGATAACCTCAGGGGGTACTGAAGCTTTCTTT

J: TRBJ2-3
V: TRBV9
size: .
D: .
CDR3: CASSVARFSTDTQYF
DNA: TGTGCCAGCAGCGTAGCCAGGTTTAGCACAGATACGCAGTATTTT

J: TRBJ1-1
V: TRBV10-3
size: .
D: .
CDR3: CAISELRGNTEAFF
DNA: TGTGCCATCAGTGAGTTGAGGGGGAACACTGAAGCTTTCTTT

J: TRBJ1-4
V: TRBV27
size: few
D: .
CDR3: CASSLGQTTNEKLFF
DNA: TGTGCCAGCAGTTTAGGACAGACTACTAATGAAAAACTGTTTTTT

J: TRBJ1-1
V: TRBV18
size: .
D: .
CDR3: CASSPGAPTNTEAFF
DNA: TGTGCCAGCTCACCCGGGGCCCCTACGAACACTGAAGCTTTCTTT